The 11 T cell receptor beta chains reported below all come from one sample, sequenced in a study of blood T cell repertoires in COVID-19. The protocol was immunoSEQ multiplex PCR, while the TCRdb copy is restricted to in-frame clones and leaves out a portion. This sample carries some 320,000 clones, 65% to 90% of them seen once, and the ten largest clones take 7.2%. The sample was peripheral blood. These receptors were taken from a human donor in a cohort sampled during active COVID-19.

This chain uses TRBV30 with TRBJ1-2; D remains unclear. Germline V lookup: CDR1 GTSNPN, CDR2 SVGIG (reference sequence). V was clipped by 5 bases and J by 0 bases, with 13 bases between them. The length of the CDR3 is 14 residues. The CDR3 loop reads CAWDRSVTNYGYTF. CDR3 DNA: TGTGCCTGGGACCGCAGCGTAACTAACTATGGCTACACCTTC.

This clone was seen more than once but under ten times. The rearrangement uses TRBV3-1 (or the pseudogene TRBV3-2) and TRBJ2-7, with D perhaps matching TRBD1 (6 bases). In germline, CDR1 is LGHDT, CDR2 YNNKEL (reference sequence). The CDR3 contains 14 residues. With 4 bases removed from V and 5 bases from J, the gap between germline ends came to 15 bases. CDR3 sequence (DNA): TGTGCCAGCAGCCCCGGGACAAACCCTAACGAGCAGTACTTC. It specifies CASSPGTNPNEQYF.

The chain recombines TRBV9 with TRBJ2-4, with D perhaps TRBD2 (6 bases). The CDR3 runs 16 residues. Germline CDR1 is SGDLS and CDR2 is YYNGEE. V was cut by 0 bases and J by 0 bases, with 10 bases left in between. The CDR3 here is CASSVAGGVAKNIQYF. Written as DNA, the CDR3 is TGTGCCAGCAGCGTAGCCGGCGGGGTAGCCAAAAACATTCAGTACTTC.

The chain couples TRBV10-1 to TRBJ2-7; no reliable D call. Germline V gene data show CDR1 as WNHNN and CDR2 as SYGVQD (reference sequence). V lost 3 bases and J 3 bases, leaving 6 bases between the germline ends. The CDR3 loop spans 12 amino acids. Here the CDR3 reads CASSDSCYEQYF. The CDR3 nucleotides read TGCGCCAGCAGTGATAGCTGCTACGAGCAGTACTTC.

This clone was seen a single time. V usage is TRBV5-6 and J usage is TRBJ1-1, with TRBD1 as a possible D gene (6 bases). V was cut by 6 bases and J by 1 base, with 16 bases left in between. Germline lookup yields CDR1 SGHDT and CDR2 YYEEEE. The length of the CDR3 is 15 residues. DNA of the CDR3: TGTGCCAGCACCGACTACCGGACAGAGAACACTGAAGCTTTCTTT. This sequence encodes CASTDYRTENTEAFF.

With respect to this clone: A far bigger clonotype differs at one base, so this is likely a read error. The gene calls are TRBV12-3 or TRBV12-4 and TRBJ2-3; D remains ambiguous. Trimming removed 6 bases at V and 2 bases at J, with 6 bases between. This CDR3 is built from 12 residues. In nucleotides, the CDR3 is TGTGCCAGCAGCTCTAACACAGATACGCAGTATTTT. It encodes CASSSNTDTQYF.

The chain employs TRBV5-5 and TRBJ1-1; D remains ambiguous. This CDR3 contains 15 residues. Trimming shortened V by 0 bases and J by 0 bases, and 9 bases separated the two germline ends. Looked up from germline, CDR1 is SGHKS and CDR2 is YYEKEE (reference sequence). The CDR3 DNA reads TGTGCCAGCAGCTTGGGTCCCGTGTTGAACACTGAAGCTTTCTTT. This codes for CASSLGPVLNTEAFF.

Here the CDR3 DNA reads TGTGCCTCCTCTCGGGACAGCCCCTTCTATGGCTACACCTTC. It specifies CASSRDSPFYGYTF. The V gene is TRBV30, the J gene TRBJ1-2; TRBD1 aligns across 7 bases. Germline trimming cut 7 bases from V and 4 bases from J; bases unmatched to any gene: 12. Germline V gene lookup returns CDR1 GTSNPN and CDR2 SVGIG (reference sequence). The CDR3 covers 14 residues. The full variable domain, its missing parts supplied by reference TRBV30 and TRBJ1-2, is SQTIHQWPATLVQPVGSPLSLECTVEGTSNPNLYWYRQAAGRGLQLLFYSVGIGQISSEVPQNLSASRPQDRQFILSSKKLLLSDSGFYLCASSRDSPFYGYTFGSGTRLTVV.

V usage is TRBV15 and J usage is TRBJ1-2; D gene uncertain. The germline gives CDR1 LNHNV, CDR2 YYDKDF (reference sequence). The ends were cut back, 0 bases at V and 9 bases at J, with 11 bases in the middle. The CDR3 sequence is 13 residues long. CDR3 coding DNA: TGTGCCACCAGCAGAGATGGGGAGGTGAGCTACACCTTC. Translation gives CATSRDGEVSYTF. Based on the CDR3 plus reference TRBV15 and TRBJ1-2, the full variable domain is DAMVIQNPRYQVTQFGKPVTLSCSQTLNHNVMYWYQQKSSQAPKLLFHYYDKDFNNEADTPDNFQSRRPNTSFCFLDIRSPGLGDTAMYLCATSRDGEVSYTFGSGTRLTVV.

The chain recombines TRBV24-1 with TRBJ2-7, with 12 nucleotides matching TRBD1. The CDR3 totals 15 residues. V lost 3 bases, J lost 5 bases, and 4 bases stayed unmatched. CDR1 KGHDR and CDR2 SFDVKD come from the germline V gene. The CDR3 loop reads CATSDPGQGADEQYF. The CDR3 region has the DNA TGTGCCACCAGTGATCCGGGACAGGGGGCGGACGAGCAGTACTTC.

V is TRBV27 and J is TRBJ2-5; possibly TRBD1 for D (6 bases). This CDR3 has 15 amino acids. Germline CDR1 is MNHEY and CDR2 is SMNVEV (reference sequence). V lost 2 bases and J lost 2, with 12 bases in between. For the CDR3, the DNA is TGTGCCAGCAGTTTAAGGGTGGGGGCTCAAGAGACCCAGTACTTC. Its translation is CASSLRVGAQETQYF.